A single sample is the source of the 29 T cell receptor beta chains below, sequenced in a study of CD8 T cells in ankylosing spondylitis. General study results and limits: A TCR beta motif of roughly 8 highly homologous variants seemed to mark ankylosing spondylitis blood.

TCRdb reprocessed the 5' RACE reads with MiXCR, giving one entry per CDR3 protein. The sample records a few hundred thousand distinct CDR3 sequences, about 20% being singletons. Their antigen targets remain unknown. Sample: blood, either unsorted or a sorted T cell fraction (not recorded which). These receptors came from a male donor with ankylosing spondylitis.

A few counts support this clonotype. V is TRBV19 and J is TRBJ1-1; D gene ambiguous. Trimming removed 0 bases at V and 7 bases at J, with 12 bases between. This CDR3 region has 14 residues. Germline V CDR1 and CDR2: LNHDA, SQIVND (reference sequence). The CDR3 loop is CASSIDRMRNEAFF. The CDR3 DNA follows: TGTGCCAGTAGTATAGATCGAATGAGGAATGAAGCTTTCTTT.

This clonotype has a handful of counts. The chain is built from TRBV28 and TRBJ2-2; no definite D call. V was clipped by 8 bases and J by 8 bases, with 12 bases between them. The CDR3 loop spans 12 amino acids. The germline V gene has CDR1 MDHEN and CDR2 SYDVKM. CDR3 bases: TGTGCCAGCCAATTAATTAAGGGGGAGCTGTTTTTT. Translating it yields CASQLIKGELFF.

This clonotype was found a few times. The gene calls are TRBV4-1 and TRBJ2-1; 8 bases fit TRBD2. J was trimmed by 8 bases and V by 5 bases; bases with no gene match: 5. Germline assignment: CDR1 MGHRA and CDR2 YSYEKL. The CDR3 extends over 13 amino acids. CDR3 loop: CASSGTSSDEQFF. The CDR3 region has the DNA TGCGCCAGCAGCGGGACTAGTTCGGATGAGCAGTTCTTC.

The genes are TRBV28 and TRBJ1-4; D is uncertain. V was trimmed by 6 bases and J by 7 bases, leaving 12 bases between them. CDR3 size: 13 residues. Germline CDR1 and CDR2: MDHEN and SYDVKM. The CDR3: CASSRIRVEKLFF. The DNA of the CDR3 is TGTGCCAGCAGCCGCATCCGGGTTGAAAAACTGTTTTTT.

The chain employs TRBV29-1 and TRBJ2-7; 10 nucleotides align to TRBD1. V shed 7 bases, J shed 4 bases, and the junction held 19 bases outside the gene matches. Germline V gene data show CDR1 as SQVTM and CDR2 as ANQGSEA. The CDR3 sequence is 17 residues long. CDR3 nucleotides: TGCAGCGGGGCGGGACAGGGGTTCGGCGGGAGTAGGTACGAGCAGTACTTC. It is translated as CSGAGQGFGGSRYEQYF.

This sequence joins TRBV29-1 and TRBJ2-2, with a weak D call TRBD1 (5 bases). V gave up 4 bases and J gave up 6 bases, with 12 bases separating them. The CDR3 contains 13 residues. Per germline, CDR1 SQVTM and CDR2 ANQGSEA. DNA for the CDR3: TGCAGCGTTGTCAGGGCAGGCGCCGGGGAGCTGTTTTTT. Amino acid sequence: CSVVRAGAGELFF.

This clonotype was detected a few times. CDR3 protein: CASSQDYGVGELFF. The DNA of the CDR3 is TGCGCCAGCAGCCAAGACTACGGTGTCGGGGAGCTGTTTTTT. The chain uses TRBV4-3 and TRBJ2-2; no reliable D call. CDR3 size: 14 residues. V gave up 0 bases and J gave up 7 bases, with 9 bases separating them. Germline CDR1 reads LGHNA; CDR2 reads YSLEER.

The gene calls are TRBV5-1 and TRBJ1-4; 7 bases are shared with TRBD1. Germline V gene data show CDR1 as SGHRS and CDR2 as YFSETQ. The J segment lost 3 bases and the V segment lost 0 bases, leaving 8 bases of the junction unmatched. This CDR3 spans 17 amino acids. The CDR3 DNA reads as TGCGCCAGCAGCTTGGGTCCAACAGGGGTGGCTAATGAAAAACTGTTTTTT. It codes for CASSLGPTGVANEKLFF.

Details on this clonotype: A junction boundary mismatches the germline segment, possibly from a read error. V gene TRBV5-1 combines with J gene TRBJ2-7; 10 bases fit TRBD2. CDR3 length equals 15 residues. Germline assignment: CDR1 SGHRS and CDR2 YFSETQ. As DNA, the CDR3 is TGCGCCACCAGCCCCCCAGCGGGAGGGTTCTACGAGCAGTACTTC. It specifies CATSPPAGGFYEQYF.

This clonotype was observed a few times. The rearrangement uses TRBV7-9 and TRBJ2-7, with D uncertain. CDR1 is SEHNR and CDR2 is FQNEAQ in the germline V gene (reference sequence). This CDR3 has 16 amino acids. Trimming took 5 bases from V and 4 from J, leaving 21 bases between them. In DNA form, the CDR3 reads TGTGCCAGCAGCCCCAGCTTACCGTCCCCCTCTTACGAGCAGTACTTC. The encoded protein is CASSPSLPSPSYEQYF.

This clonotype was observed at least ten times. The chain uses TRBV11-2 and TRBJ2-7; 9 nucleotides line up with TRBD2. From germline, CDR1 is SGHAT and CDR2 FQNNGV. The CDR3 has 16 residues. V lost 1 base to trimming and J lost 10 bases; unmatched junction nucleotides: 14. The CDR3 protein is CASSLARVAGVGIQYF. In DNA, the CDR3 is TGTGCCAGCAGCTTAGCCCGGGTAGCGGGAGTAGGAATACAGTACTTC.

This clonotype was seen a few times. This chain joins TRBV11-1 and TRBJ2-2, with 10 bases lining up with TRBD1. Germline V lookup: CDR1 SGHAT, CDR2 FQDESV (reference sequence). The CDR3 covers 18 residues. J gave up 1 base and V 6 bases, and 11 bases lay outside the gene matches. In DNA, the CDR3 is TGTGCCAGCAGAGAGTCTCCGGACAGGGGGTTGAACACCGGGGAGCTGTTTTTT. Translation: CASRESPDRGLNTGELFF.

This clonotype was seen a few times. The chain links TRBV30 to TRBJ2-3; a possible D gene is TRBD1 (5 bases). Trimming shortened V by 5 bases and J by 4 bases, and 10 bases separated the two germline ends. The CDR3 is 12 amino acids. CDR1 GTSNPN and CDR2 SVGIG come from the germline V gene (reference sequence). As DNA, the CDR3 is TGTGCCTGGGGGGCTGGAGCAGATACGCAGTATTTT. It translates to CAWGAGADTQYF.

The chain is built from TRBV19 and TRBJ2-6; 8 bases map to TRBD1. The CDR3 has 17 residues. Germline-derived CDR1 and CDR2 are LNHDA and SQIVND (reference sequence). V shed 3 bases, J shed 2 bases, and the junction held 6 bases outside the gene matches. The CDR3 reads CASSIWTGTTGANVLTF. The CDR3 DNA sequence: TGTGCCAGTAGTATTTGGACAGGGACCACTGGGGCCAACGTCCTGACTTTC.

The chain uses TRBV20-1 and TRBJ2-3; TRBD2 matches 12 bases. The length of the CDR3 is 18 residues. CDR1 is DFQATT and CDR2 is SNEGSKA in the germline V gene (reference sequence). The V and J ends lost 0 bases and 2 bases, in that order; junction bases with no gene match: 9. Here the CDR3 reads CSARDATRLAGVTDTQYF. In nucleotides, the CDR3 is TGCAGTGCTAGAGATGCCACCAGACTAGCGGGAGTCACAGATACGCAGTATTTT.

The rearrangement joins TRBV5-1 to TRBJ1-2; D is ambiguous. The germline V and J ends were trimmed by 4 bases and 0 bases, with 10 bases remaining between them. The CDR3 has 14 residues. Per germline, CDR1 SGHRS and CDR2 YFSETQ. DNA of the CDR3: TGCGCCAGCAGCAGAACCGGGGCTAACTATGGCTACACCTTC. It codes for CASSRTGANYGYTF. Using reference TRBV5-1 and TRBJ1-2 for the parts outside the CDR3, the full variable domain is KAGVTQTPRYLIKTRGQQVTLSCSPISGHRSVSWYQQTPGQGLQFLFEYFSETQRNKGNFPGRFSGRQFSNSRSEMNVSTLELGDSALYLCASSRTGANYGYTFGSGTRLTVV.

This clonotype was counted many times. The rearrangement joins TRBV4-2 to TRBJ1-1; D is unclear. The CDR3 spans 15 residues. The V gene lost 5 bases and the J gene lost 0 bases, with 13 bases spanning the gap. Germline CDR1 is LGHNA and CDR2 is YNFKEQ. The CDR3 DNA reads TGTGCCAGCAGCTACGCCGGGCAGTTGAACACTGAAGCTTTCTTT. This codes for CASSYAGQLNTEAFF.

The V call is TRBV5-1, the J call TRBJ2-7, with 8 bases fitting TRBD2. This CDR3 has 14 residues. J was trimmed by 0 bases and V by 9 bases; bases with no gene match: 8. Germline loops: CDR1 SGHRS, CDR2 YFSETQ. For the CDR3, the DNA is TGCGCCACCTATAGCGGGATGAGCTCCTACGAGCAGTACTTC. Translation gives CATYSGMSSYEQYF.

The rearrangement uses TRBV11-2 and TRBJ2-7; perhaps TRBD1 as D (7 bases). V was pared by 6 bases and J by 5 bases, with 14 bases between. This CDR3 contains 13 residues. Germline assignment: CDR1 SGHAT and CDR2 FQNNGV. DNA for the CDR3: TGTGCCAGCAGGGGACTCGACAGGGACGAGCAGTACTTC. Amino acids: CASRGLDRDEQYF.

This clonotype has just one count. J is TRBJ2-3 and V is TRBV29-1; maybe TRBD1 (6 bases). Trimming left V 1 base short and J 2 bases short, with 13 bases between. Germline V lookup: CDR1 SQVTM, CDR2 ANQGSEA. The CDR3 length is 15 residues. The CDR3 coding sequence is TGCAGCGTTGAAGGACGGGACACAAACACAGATACGCAGTATTTT. This translates into CSVEGRDTNTDTQYF.

This clonotype was observed a handful of times. The chain joins TRBV5-1 to TRBJ1-3, with 7 bases matching TRBD1. The V and J ends lost 3 bases and 1 base, in that order; junction bases with no gene match: 4. This CDR3 has 15 residues. In germline, CDR1 is SGHRS, CDR2 YFSETQ. The chain's CDR3 is CASSSAGQSGNTIYF. CDR3 coding DNA: TGCGCCAGCAGCTCAGCGGGACAGTCTGGAAACACCATATATTTT.

This clonotype has a single count. The chain carries TRBV6-1 and TRBJ2-1; 14 bases line up with TRBD2. Germline lookup yields CDR1 MNHNS and CDR2 SASEGT. This CDR3 has 19 amino acids. J lost 2 bases, V lost 7 bases, and 13 bases had no gene match. DNA of the CDR3: TGTGCCAGCATCAGCGCGGGGACTAGCGGGAGTGGTCCCTACAATGAGCAGTTCTTC. Its translation: CASISAGTSGSGPYNEQFF.

The sample holds many counts of this clonotype. The chain uses TRBV7-3 and TRBJ2-2; D unresolved. V lost 5 bases and J lost 2, with 9 bases in between. The CDR3 consists of 14 residues. Germline values: CDR1 SGHTA, CDR2 FQGTGA. The CDR3 region is CASSLHVNTGELFF. For the CDR3, the DNA is TGTGCCAGCAGCCTGCACGTTAACACCGGGGAGCTGTTTTTT.

In this sample, this clonotype turned up a few times. CDR3 in amino acids: CASSFLEIGELFF. The CDR3 DNA reads as TGTGCCAGCAGTTTTCTAGAAATCGGGGAGCTGTTTTTT. The V and J genes are TRBV12-3 or TRBV12-4 and TRBJ2-2; D is undetermined. This CDR3 comprises 13 residues. With 3 bases removed from V and 7 bases from J, the gap between germline ends came to 9 bases.

V usage is TRBV30 and J usage is TRBJ1-1, with 10 bases that match TRBD1. Germline CDR1 reads GTSNPN; CDR2 reads SVGIG (reference sequence). Trimming took 2 bases from V and 4 from J; bases not matched to a gene: 13. The CDR3 is 17 amino acids. The CDR3 region is CAWSRPGTGVRGTEAFF. In nucleotides, the CDR3 is TGTGCCTGGAGTCGCCCCGGGACAGGGGTTCGGGGCACTGAAGCTTTCTTT.

This clonotype was found many times. A read error may produce the germline difference seen at one junction end. The chain couples TRBV7-2 to TRBJ2-7; 7 nucleotides agree with TRBD2. CDR3 length: 13 amino acids. Germline V gives CDR1 SGHTA, CDR2 FQGNSA. The CDR3 spells CASSLAGSYEQYF. The CDR3, as DNA: TGTGCCAGCAGTTTAGCGGGTTCCTACGAGCAGTACTTC.

The gene calls are TRBV2 and TRBJ2-6; 9 bases agree with TRBD1. Germline trimming cut 7 bases from V and 1 base from J; bases unmatched to any gene: 5. The CDR3 is 16 residues long. Germline assignment: CDR1 SNHLY and CDR2 FYNNEI. CDR3 sequence (DNA): TGTGCCAGCACCTGGACAGGGGCGTCTGGGGCCAACGTCCTGACTTTC. Translation: CASTWTGASGANVLTF. Filled out from reference TRBV2 and TRBJ2-6, the complete variable domain reads EPEVTQTPSHQVTQMGQEVILRCVPISNHLYFYWYRQILGQKVEFLVSFYNNEISEKSEIFDDQFSVERPDGSNFTLKIRSTKLEDSAMYFCASTWTGASGANVLTFGAGSRLTVL.

The chain couples TRBV11-1 to TRBJ2-1; 8 positions agree with TRBD2. Germline CDR1 and CDR2: SGHAT and FQDESV (reference sequence). V trimming: 0 bases; J trimming: 4 bases; junction bases outside the gene matches: 5. This CDR3 comprises 16 residues. The chain's CDR3 is CASSLAPGTSYNEQFF. DNA of the CDR3: TGTGCCAGCAGCTTAGCCCCCGGGACTAGTTACAATGAGCAGTTCTTC.

This sequence joins TRBV11-1 and TRBJ2-1; D may be TRBD2 (6 bases). The CDR3 consists of 14 residues. Trimming stripped 5 bases from V and 7 bases from J, with 15 bases between. Per germline, CDR1 SGHAT and CDR2 FQDESV (reference sequence). The DNA for the CDR3 is TGTGCCAGCAGCATCCCCCCCGGGAGAAATGAGCAGTTCTTC. Translated, it gives CASSIPPGRNEQFF.